This T cell receptor beta chain emerged from a study of radiotherapy plus CTLA-4 blockade in lung cancer. Overall study results and limits: The authors reported that early blood T cell clone dynamics, with interferon-beta, best predicted response.

This clone was found many times. Its antigen is unknown. Using immunoSEQ multiplex PCR, the repertoire was profiled, and TCRdb retains in-frame clones only, with some absent. The sample contains 40,000 or so clones, roughly 65% of which appear only once. CDR1 and CDR2 (germline): KGHSH, LQKENI. The CDR3 is 15 amino acids. V was cut by 2 bases and J by 6 bases, with 11 bases left in between. The specimen comprised peripheral blood, sampled from a patient treated with radiotherapy plus ipilimumab. This chain links TRBV18 with TRBJ1-6; D may be TRBD1 (5 bases). The source is a human donor with non-small cell lung cancer who had a partial response to radiotherapy plus ipilimumab. CDR3 DNA: TGTGCCAGCTCACCAAGTGGGACTATTAATTCACCCCTCCACTTT. Amino acids: CASSPSGTINSPLHF. Drawing the rest from reference TRBV18 and TRBJ1-6, the complete variable domain is NAGVMQNPRHLVRRRGQEARLRCSPMKGHSHVYWYRQLPEEGLKFMVYLQKENIIDESGMPKERFSAEFPKEGPSILRIQQVVRGDSAAYFCASSPSGTINSPLHFGNGTRLTVT.